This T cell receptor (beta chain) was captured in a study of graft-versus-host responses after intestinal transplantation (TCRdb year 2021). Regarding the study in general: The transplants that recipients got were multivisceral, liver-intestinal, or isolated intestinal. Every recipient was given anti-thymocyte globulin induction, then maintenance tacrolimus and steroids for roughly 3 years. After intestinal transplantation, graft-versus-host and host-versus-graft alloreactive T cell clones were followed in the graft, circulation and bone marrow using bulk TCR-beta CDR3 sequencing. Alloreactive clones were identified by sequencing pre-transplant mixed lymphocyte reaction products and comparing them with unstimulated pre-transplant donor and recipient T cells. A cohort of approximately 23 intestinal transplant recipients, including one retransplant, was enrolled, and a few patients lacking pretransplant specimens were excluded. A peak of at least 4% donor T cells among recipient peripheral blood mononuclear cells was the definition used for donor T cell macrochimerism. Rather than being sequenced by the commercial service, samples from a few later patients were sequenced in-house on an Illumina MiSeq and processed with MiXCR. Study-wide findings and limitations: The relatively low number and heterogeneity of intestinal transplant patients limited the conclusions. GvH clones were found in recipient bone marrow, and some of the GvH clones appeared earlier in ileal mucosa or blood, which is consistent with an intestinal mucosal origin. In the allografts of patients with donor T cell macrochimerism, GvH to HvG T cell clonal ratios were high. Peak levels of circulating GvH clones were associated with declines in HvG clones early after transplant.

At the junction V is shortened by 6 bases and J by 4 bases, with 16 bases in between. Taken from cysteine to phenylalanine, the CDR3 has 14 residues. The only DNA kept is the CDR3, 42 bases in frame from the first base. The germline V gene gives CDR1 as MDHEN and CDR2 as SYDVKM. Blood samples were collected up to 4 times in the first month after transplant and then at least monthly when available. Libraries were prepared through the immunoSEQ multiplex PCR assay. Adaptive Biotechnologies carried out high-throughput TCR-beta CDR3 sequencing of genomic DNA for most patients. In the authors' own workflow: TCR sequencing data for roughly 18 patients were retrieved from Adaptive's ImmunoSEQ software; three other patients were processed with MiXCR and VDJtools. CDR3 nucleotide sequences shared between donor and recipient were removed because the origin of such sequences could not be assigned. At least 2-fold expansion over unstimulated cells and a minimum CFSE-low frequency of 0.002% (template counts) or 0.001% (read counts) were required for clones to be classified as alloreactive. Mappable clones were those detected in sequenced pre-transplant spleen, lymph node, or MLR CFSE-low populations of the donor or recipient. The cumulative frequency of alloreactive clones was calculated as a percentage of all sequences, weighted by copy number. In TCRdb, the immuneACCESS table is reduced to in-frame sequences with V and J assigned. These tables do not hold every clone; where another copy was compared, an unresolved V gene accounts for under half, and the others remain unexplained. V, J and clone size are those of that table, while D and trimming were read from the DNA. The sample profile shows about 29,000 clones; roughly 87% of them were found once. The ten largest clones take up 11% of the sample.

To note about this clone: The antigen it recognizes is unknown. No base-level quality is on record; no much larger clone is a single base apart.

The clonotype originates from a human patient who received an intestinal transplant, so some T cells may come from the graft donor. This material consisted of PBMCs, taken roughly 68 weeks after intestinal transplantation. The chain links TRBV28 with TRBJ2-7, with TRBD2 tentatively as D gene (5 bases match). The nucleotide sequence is TGTGCCAGCAGCGTACCCGGGATGCAATACGAGCAGTACTTC. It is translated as CASSVPGMQYEQYF.